Listed below are T cell receptor beta chains from one sample, sequenced in a study of T cells in Graves' hyperthyroidism and ophthalmopathy. TCRdb re-analysed the multiplex PCR reads in MiXCR, keeping a single row per CDR3 protein. The table records 490,000 or so distinct CDR3 sequences, 22% of them present only once. Sequencing input: blood. Receptors were obtained from a woman in her 70s with Graves' ophthalmopathy. Each CDR3 is given with its conserved first and last residue. The D gene is left open where the match is weak. Expanded clones get a size class; other rows say once, few or many, or leave the size out.

j_gene: TRBJ1-6; d_gene: -; abundance: -; v_gene: TRBV6-5; CDR3nt: TGTGCCAGCAGTTTTCCGGGACGCGTGAATTCACCCCTCCACTTT; CDR3aa: CASSFPGRVNSPLHF
j_gene: TRBJ1-5; d_gene: -; abundance: few; v_gene: TRBV5-1; CDR3nt: TGCGCCAGCAGCTGGGGTGGGGATAGCAATCAGCCCCAGCATTTT; CDR3aa: CASSWGGDSNQPQHF
j_gene: TRBJ1-2; d_gene: -; abundance: many; v_gene: TRBV18; CDR3nt: TGTGCCAGCTCAGCGGTTCCTAACTATGGCTACACCTTC; CDR3aa: CASSAVPNYGYTF
j_gene: TRBJ1-2; d_gene: TRBD1; abundance: -; v_gene: TRBV5-1; CDR3nt: TGCGCCAGCAGCTTAAACCGACAGGGAGGAATAGCTAACTATGGCTACACCTTC; CDR3aa: CASSLNRQGGIANYGYTF
j_gene: TRBJ2-1; d_gene: TRBD1; abundance: -; v_gene: TRBV20-1; CDR3nt: TGCAGTGCTAGAGGAAGGACAGGGACCTACAATGAGCAGTTCTTC; CDR3aa: CSARGRTGTYNEQFF
j_gene: TRBJ2-1; d_gene: -; abundance: many; v_gene: TRBV6-5; CDR3nt: TGTGCCAGCAGTTACTCGTTCGCGGTAAATGAGCAGTTCTTC; CDR3aa: CASSYSFAVNEQFF
j_gene: TRBJ1-5; d_gene: -; abundance: few; v_gene: TRBV20-1; CDR3nt: TGCAGTGCCGTTAGAGGCAGCAATCAGCCCCAGCATTTT; CDR3aa: CSAVRGSNQPQHF
j_gene: TRBJ2-2; d_gene: -; abundance: few; v_gene: TRBV5-5; CDR3nt: TGTGCCAGCAGCTTTGGGGGCGGGGTAGATCTCGGGGAGCTGTTTTTT; CDR3aa: CASSFGGGVDLGELFF
j_gene: TRBJ2-7; d_gene: -; abundance: -; v_gene: TRBV7-9; CDR3nt: TGTGCCAGCAGCCCAGGTTCGGGGTCTGGCGAGCAGTACTTC; CDR3aa: CASSPGSGSGEQYF
j_gene: TRBJ2-4; d_gene: -; abundance: -; v_gene: TRBV19; CDR3nt: TGTGCCAGTAGTATATCTGTAGCCAAAAACATTCAGTACTTC; CDR3aa: CASSISVAKNIQYF
j_gene: TRBJ1-1; d_gene: -; abundance: few; v_gene: TRBV7-2; CDR3nt: TGTGCCAGCAGCTTAGATTTACCTCCGAGGGCTGAAGCTTTCTTT; CDR3aa: CASSLDLPPRAEAFF
j_gene: TRBJ1-1; d_gene: -; abundance: few; v_gene: TRBV5-1; CDR3nt: TGCGCCAGCAGCTTGGATGGGGTGACTGAAGCTTTCTTT; CDR3aa: CASSLDGVTEAFF
j_gene: TRBJ2-7; d_gene: TRBD2; abundance: few; v_gene: TRBV15; CDR3nt: TGTGCCACCAGCAGACTAGCGGGAGGGCCTAACGAGCAGTACTTC; CDR3aa: CATSRLAGGPNEQYF
j_gene: TRBJ2-1; d_gene: -; abundance: few; v_gene: TRBV12-5; CDR3nt: TGTGCTAGTGGTTGGGGCAATGAGCAGTTCTTC; CDR3aa: CASGWGNEQFF
j_gene: TRBJ2-5; d_gene: -; abundance: few; v_gene: TRBV5-1; CDR3nt: TGCGCCAGCAGCTTGGCTGGAAACCAAGAGACCCAGTACTTC; CDR3aa: CASSLAGNQETQYF
j_gene: TRBJ2-7; d_gene: -; abundance: many; v_gene: TRBV2; CDR3nt: TGTGCCAGCAAAGCGGACAGCTCCTACGAGCAGTACTTC; CDR3aa: CASKADSSYEQYF
j_gene: TRBJ2-1; d_gene: -; abundance: few; v_gene: TRBV6-2/TRBV6-3; CDR3nt: TGTGCCAGCAGTTGGTCTCTGATGCAGTTCTTC; CDR3aa: CASSWSLMQFF
j_gene: TRBJ2-5; d_gene: TRBD2; abundance: -; v_gene: TRBV7-2; CDR3nt: TGTGCCAGCAGCTTAACGACTAGCGGGAGTGAAAAGTACTTC; CDR3aa: CASSLTTSGSEKYF
j_gene: TRBJ2-3; d_gene: TRBD1; abundance: few; v_gene: TRBV5-1; CDR3nt: TGCGCCAGCAGCCTACCGGGACAGGGAACAGATACGCAGTATTTT; CDR3aa: CASSLPGQGTDTQYF
j_gene: TRBJ2-5; d_gene: TRBD2; abundance: many; v_gene: TRBV11-2; CDR3nt: TGTGCCAGCAGCTTAGTGGGCGGGAGTGGGGAGACCCAGTACTTC; CDR3aa: CASSLVGGSGETQYF
j_gene: TRBJ2-1; d_gene: -; abundance: -; v_gene: TRBV6-6; CDR3nt: TGTGCCAGCAGTTACTCTTCCGACAGGTACAATGAGCAGTTCTTC; CDR3aa: CASSYSSDRYNEQFF
j_gene: TRBJ2-1; d_gene: -; abundance: -; v_gene: TRBV6-1; CDR3nt: TGTGCCAGCGGTTCGATAATGAATGAGCAGTTCTTC; CDR3aa: CASGSIMNEQFF
j_gene: TRBJ2-7; d_gene: -; abundance: -; v_gene: TRBV3-1; CDR3nt: TGCGCCAGCAGCCAAGACGCAGGGGCGAGCTCCTACGAGCAGTACTTC; CDR3aa: CASSQDAGASSYEQYF
j_gene: TRBJ2-5; d_gene: TRBD2; abundance: -; v_gene: TRBV20-1; CDR3nt: TGCAGTGCTCATAGCGGGAGAGTCCAAGAGACCCAGTACTTC; CDR3aa: CSAHSGRVQETQYF